This T cell receptor (beta chain) was recovered during a study of blood T cell repertoires in COVID-19. Study information: Samples came from the United States, Italy and Spain, spanning acute and convalescent COVID-19. PBMCs, B-cell-depleted T cells, or T cells provided the cDNA or gDNA that made up the material.

In the source study's methods: Reference gene primer amplification in the assay estimated nucleated cell counts. Generated by immunoSEQ multiplex PCR, the TCRdb table keeps only in-frame clones and is missing some. V and J calls and clone size follow that table, whereas D and trimming were derived from the DNA. This repertoire shows 70,000 or so clones, around four fifths found once; its top ten account for under 15%. Patients at the Seattle site were enrolled during active infection and followed longitudinally. This CDR3 comprises 18 residues. After removal of 1 base from V and 4 bases from J, the junction contained 12 bases not matched to a gene. CDR1 is LGHDT and CDR2 is YNNKEL in the germline V gene (reference sequence). This clone appeared a few times.

The TCR sequence derives from a man aged 55 to 69 with COVID-19, enrolled during active disease. The chain uses TRBV3-1 (or the pseudogene TRBV3-2) and TRBJ1-2; 10 positions agree with TRBD1. What was sequenced was peripheral blood. The CDR3 loop reads CASSQASGTGELGYGYTF. In nucleotides, the CDR3 is TGTGCCAGCAGCCAAGCATCCGGGACAGGGGAGCTCGGCTATGGCTACACCTTC.